Below, 15 T cell receptor beta chains from the same sample are listed, as sequenced in a study of CD8+CD57+ T cells in acquired aplastic anemia. The sequenced patients had an expansion of CD8+CD57+ cells seen by flow cytometry. Genomic DNA, serving as template, underwent TCR beta VDJ and CDR3 profiling. TCRdb called the reads again in MiXCR, with one record for every CDR3 protein. The sample includes approximately 170,000 distinct CDR3 sequences, approximately 51% of them seen just once. The sample was sorted CD4+, CD8+, or CD8+CD57+ T cells (not recorded which) from PBMCs. The receptor set was obtained from a human donor with aplastic anemia.

The gene calls are TRBV10-1 and TRBJ1-3, with D possibly TRBD1 on 5 matching bases. V lost 4 bases, J lost 2 bases, and 9 bases lay in between. The CDR3 length is 14 residues. Germline V gives CDR1 WNHNN, CDR2 SYGVQD (reference sequence). The DNA for the CDR3 is TGCGCCAGCAGTGCGTCAGGGCCTGGAAACACCATATATTTT. Translated: CASSASGPGNTIYF.

J is TRBJ2-5 and V is TRBV3-1; 9 nucleotides line up with TRBD1. The CDR3 loop spans 15 amino acids. The germline gives CDR1 LGHDT, CDR2 YNNKEL (reference sequence). J lost 2 bases, V lost 4 bases, and 5 bases had no gene match. The CDR3 spells CASSLGQGQQETQYF. The CDR3 bases are TGTGCCAGCAGCCTGGGACAGGGCCAACAAGAGACCCAGTACTTC.

Remarks on this clonotype: A much larger clone sits a single nucleotide away, making a read error possible. The CDR3 sequence is CASTLTLSYNSPLHF. The CDR3, as DNA: TGTGCCAGCACCCTGACTCTCTCCTATAATTCACCCCTCCACTTT. The genes are TRBV5-5 and TRBJ1-6; D is uncertain. This CDR3 contains 15 residues. Between the trimmed V and J ends, which lost 6 bases and 0 bases, there was a span of 10 bases. Looked up from germline, CDR1 is SGHKS and CDR2 is YYEKEE (reference sequence).

As concerns this clonotype: Being one base from a much bigger clone, this may be a read error. J is TRBJ1-1 and V is TRBV4-3; TRBD1 is a possible D gene (6 bases). V lost 5 bases, J lost 3 bases, and 13 bases lay in between. The CDR3 has 14 residues. CDR1 is LGHNA, CDR2 YSLEER, per germline. CDR3 coding DNA: TGCGCCAGCAGCTCGTGGGCAGGGGACACTGAAGCTTTCTTT. This gives the protein CASSSWAGDTEAFF.

V and J are TRBV12-3 or TRBV12-4 and TRBJ2-4; TRBD2 is a possible D gene (5 bases). V was cut by 2 bases and J by 11 bases, with 10 bases left in between. This CDR3 contains 12 residues. CDR3 region: CASSLWENVQYF. The CDR3 DNA reads TGTGCCAGCAGTTTATGGGAGAACGTTCAGTACTTC.

Many counts were recorded for this clonotype. The rearrangement uses TRBV6-4 and TRBJ2-2; 7 positions agree with TRBD1. Looked up from germline, CDR1 is MRHNA and CDR2 is SNTAGT. Losses at the gene ends were 4 bases for V and 3 bases for J; bases not matched to a gene: 2. The CDR3 is made up of 14 amino acids. The CDR3 loop reads CASSVGQYTGELFF. The CDR3 region has the DNA TGTGCCAGCAGTGTGGGACAGTACACCGGGGAGCTGTTTTTT.

This chain joins TRBV15 and TRBJ1-2, with 7 nucleotides matching TRBD1. This CDR3 region has 15 residues. CDR1 and CDR2 (germline): LNHNV, YYDKDF (reference sequence). The V segment lost 0 bases and the J segment 9 bases; nucleotides outside the gene matches: 10. Here the CDR3 reads CATSRDRDRAYSYTF. For the CDR3, the DNA is TGTGCCACCAGCAGAGATAGAGACAGGGCGTACAGCTACACCTTC. Looking up the rest from reference TRBV15 and TRBJ1-2 gives the full variable domain: DAMVIQNPRYQVTQFGKPVTLSCSQTLNHNVMYWYQQKSSQAPKLLFHYYDKDFNNEADTPDNFQSRRPNTSFCFLDIRSPGLGDTAMYLCATSRDRDRAYSYTFGSGTRLTVV.

In DNA, the CDR3 is TGTGCCACCAGCAGTGAGGCGGGGGGTAATTCACCCCTCCACTTT. Amino acids: CATSSEAGGNSPLHF. The chain is built from TRBV15 and TRBJ1-6; possibly TRBD1 for D (5 bases). This CDR3 is built from 15 residues. Deletions cut 3 bases from V and 6 bases from J, with 12 bases between. Germline CDR1 is LNHNV and CDR2 is YYDKDF (reference sequence).

The V call is TRBV2, the J call TRBJ2-7; TRBD2 matches 12 bases. Looked up from germline, CDR1 is SNHLY and CDR2 is FYNNEI. This CDR3 has 18 residues. The V gene end was trimmed by 1 base and the J gene end by 1 base; junction bases not matched to a gene: 8. CDR3 DNA sequence: TGTGCCAGCAGTGAAGTCGTGCTAGCGGGGGGGCCGTCCTACGAGCAGTACTTC. Residues: CASSEVVLAGGPSYEQYF.

This clonotype was detected ten times or more. The chain uses TRBV6-5 and TRBJ2-3, with D unresolved. Germline values: CDR1 MNHEY, CDR2 SVGAGI. V gave up 2 bases and J gave up 3 bases, with 6 bases separating them. The CDR3 contains 13 residues. The CDR3 loop is CASSYLGTDTQYF. CDR3 coding DNA: TGTGCCAGCAGTTACCTGGGAACAGATACGCAGTATTTT.

This clonotype has only one observation. V and J are TRBV29-1 and TRBJ2-7, with D unresolved. Per germline, CDR1 SQVTM and CDR2 ANQGSEA. V was clipped by 4 bases and J by 0 bases, with 10 bases between them. CDR3 size: 13 residues. The CDR3 region is CSVAPPCSYEQYV. CDR3 bases: TGCAGCGTTGCACCTCCGTGCTCCTACGAGCAGTACGTC.

The V call is TRBV20-1, the J call TRBJ1-1; 9 bases line up with TRBD1. The J segment lost 4 bases and the V segment lost 5 bases, leaving 8 bases of the junction unmatched. This CDR3 has 14 amino acids. The germline V gene encodes CDR1 DFQATT and CDR2 SNEGSKA (reference sequence). The CDR3 sequence is CSAGGGQGGTEAFF. In DNA, the CDR3 is TGCAGTGCTGGAGGGGGACAGGGAGGCACTGAAGCTTTCTTT.

This chain links TRBV10-3 with TRBJ2-5; 10 nucleotides match TRBD2. CDR1 is ENHRY and CDR2 is SYGVKD in the germline V gene. There are 14 residues in the CDR3. Trimming at V came to 4 bases and at J to 5 bases, leaving 4 bases not matched to a gene. The DNA of the CDR3 is TGTGCCATCAGTGGGCTAGCGGGAGCGGAGACCCAGTACTTC. It is translated as CAISGLAGAETQYF.

This clonotype was seen repeatedly, ten times or more. The V call is TRBV7-9, the J call TRBJ1-4; perhaps TRBD1 as D (6 bases). V was clipped by 5 bases and J by 12 bases, with 19 bases between them. This CDR3 has 14 residues. From germline, CDR1 is SEHNR and CDR2 FQNEAQ (reference sequence). The CDR3: CASSHPGAGRELFF. The CDR3 coding sequence is TGTGCCAGCAGCCACCCGGGGGCGGGGAGGGAACTGTTTTTT.

The rearrangement links TRBV2 to TRBJ2-5, with a tentative D call TRBD1 (5 bases). V was shortened by 6 bases and J by 1 base, with 9 bases between the two germline ends. Germline V gene lookup returns CDR1 SNHLY and CDR2 FYNNEI. This CDR3 comprises 13 residues. The CDR3 region has the DNA TGTGCCAGCAGCCTCAGGGCCCAAGAGACCCAGTACTTC. It encodes CASSLRAQETQYF.